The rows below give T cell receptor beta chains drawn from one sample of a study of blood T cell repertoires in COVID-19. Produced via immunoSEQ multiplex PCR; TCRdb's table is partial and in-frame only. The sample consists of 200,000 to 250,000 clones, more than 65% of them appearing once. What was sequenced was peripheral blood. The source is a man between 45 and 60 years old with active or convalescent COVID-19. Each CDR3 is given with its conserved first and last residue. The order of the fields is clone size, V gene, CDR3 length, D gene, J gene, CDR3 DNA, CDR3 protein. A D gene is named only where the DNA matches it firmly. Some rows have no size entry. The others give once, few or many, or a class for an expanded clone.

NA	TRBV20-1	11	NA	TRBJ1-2	TGCAGTGCTCCGTTAGACTATGGCTACACCTTC	CSAPLDYGYTF
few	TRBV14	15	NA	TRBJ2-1	TGTGCCAGCAGCCAAGGGCGGCGGGGCTACAATGAGCAGTTCTTC	CASSQGRRGYNEQFF
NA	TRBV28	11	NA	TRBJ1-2	TGTGCCACCCAGGGTAACTATGGCTACACCTTC	CATQGNYGYTF
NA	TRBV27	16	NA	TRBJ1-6	TGTGCCAGCAGTTTCCACCAAGGGGTTGATAATTCACCCCTCCACTTT	CASSFHQGVDNSPLHF
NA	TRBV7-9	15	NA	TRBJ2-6	TGTGCCAGCTCATCTACTCGCTCTGGGGCCAACGTCCTGACTTTC	CASSSTRSGANVLTF
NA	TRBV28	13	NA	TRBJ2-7	TGTGCCAGCAGTACAAGCGGAACTTACGAGCAGTACTTC	CASSTSGTYEQYF
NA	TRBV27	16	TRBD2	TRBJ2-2	TGTGCCAGCAGTCCACCTAGCGGGAGTAACACCGGGGAGCTGTTTTTT	CASSPPSGSNTGELFF
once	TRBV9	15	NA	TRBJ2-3	TGTGCCAGCAGCTCCCGGGACTCTAGCACAGATACGCAGTATTTT	CASSSRDSSTDTQYF
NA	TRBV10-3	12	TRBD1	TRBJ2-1	TGTGCCACTGACAGGGGGGGCAATGAGCAGTTCTTC	CATDRGGNEQFF
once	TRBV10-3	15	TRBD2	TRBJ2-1	TGTGCCATCAGTGAGAGAGTAGCGGGAGTGAATGAGCAGTTCTTC	CAISERVAGVNEQFF
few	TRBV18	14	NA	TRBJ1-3	TGTGCCAGCTCACCAGAAGGGGCAGGGAACACCATATATTTT	CASSPEGAGNTIYF
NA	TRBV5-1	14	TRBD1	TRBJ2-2	TGCGCCAGCAGCTCCAGGACAGGGGCCGGGGAGCTGTTTTTT	CASSSRTGAGELFF
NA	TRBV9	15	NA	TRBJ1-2	TGTGCCAGCAGGCTACCGGGACTGAGAACTTATGGCTACACCTTC	CASRLPGLRTYGYTF
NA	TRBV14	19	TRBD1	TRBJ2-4	TGTGCCAGCAGCCGACTAGGGAGTGGGACAGGGGCAGCCAAAAACATTCAGTACTTC	CASSRLGSGTGAAKNIQYF
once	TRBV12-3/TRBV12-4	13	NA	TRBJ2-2	TGTGCCTTTACACCCCGGGGCACCGGGGAGCTGTTTTTT	CAFTPRGTGELFF
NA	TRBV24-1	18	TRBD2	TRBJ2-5	TGTGCCACCAGTGATTCGTCCGGGACTAGCGGGAAAAGAGAGACCCAGTACTTC	CATSDSSGTSGKRETQYF
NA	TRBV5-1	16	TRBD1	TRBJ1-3	TGCGCCAGCAGCGCCCTGGGACAGCACTCTGGAAACACCATATATTTT	CASSALGQHSGNTIYF
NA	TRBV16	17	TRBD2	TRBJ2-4	TGTGCCAGCAGCCCCACTAGCGGGAGGGGAGCCAAAAACATTCAGTACTTC	CASSPTSGRGAKNIQYF
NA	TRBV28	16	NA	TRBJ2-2	TGTGCCAGCGGGAATAGGGACTGGGTAAACACCGGGGAGCTGTTTTTT	CASGNRDWVNTGELFF
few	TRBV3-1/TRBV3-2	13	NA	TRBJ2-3	TGTGCCAGCAGCCATCGGAGCACAGATACGCAGTATTTT	CASSHRSTDTQYF
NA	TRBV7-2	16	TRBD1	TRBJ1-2	TGTGCCAGCAGCTTAAGCGCGAGGGGGCGGATCTATGGCTACACCTTC	CASSLSARGRIYGYTF
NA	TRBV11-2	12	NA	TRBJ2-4	TGTGCCAGCAGGACGGGGATGGACATTCAGTACTTC	CASRTGMDIQYF
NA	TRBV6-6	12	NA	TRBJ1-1	TGTGCCAGCGGTGTGGACACTGAGTTAGCTTTCTTT	CASGVDTELAFF
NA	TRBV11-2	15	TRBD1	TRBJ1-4	TGTGCCAGCAGCCCATACCCCGGGACAGACGAAAAACTGTTTTTT	CASSPYPGTDEKLFF
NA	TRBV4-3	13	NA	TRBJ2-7	TGCGCCAGCAGCCAAGCTGAGGGCGACGAGCAGTACTTC	CASSQAEGDEQYF
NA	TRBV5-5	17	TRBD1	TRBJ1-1	TGTGCCAGCAGTCCACTGGGACAGGGGGCTTCGGACACTGAAGCTTTCTTT	CASSPLGQGASDTEAFF
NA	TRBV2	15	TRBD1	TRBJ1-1	TGTGCCAGCCGGGCATCAGACAGGGCGAACACTGAAGCTTTCTTT	CASRASDRANTEAFF
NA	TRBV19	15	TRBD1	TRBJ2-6	TGTGCCAGTACCCCGACAGGGTCCGGGGCCAACGTCCTGACTTTC	CASTPTGSGANVLTF
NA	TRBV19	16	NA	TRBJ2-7	TGTGCCAGTAGTATAGCACAGGGCAGTGGTTCCTACGAGCAGTACTTC	CASSIAQGSGSYEQYF
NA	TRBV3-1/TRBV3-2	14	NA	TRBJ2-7	TGTGCCAGCAGCCAAGCGGGAAACTTCTACGAGCAGTACTTC	CASSQAGNFYEQYF
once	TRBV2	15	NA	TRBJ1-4	TGTGCCAGCAGTGAAGCACCAGGGGTAGTTGAAAAACTGTTTTTT	CASSEAPGVVEKLFF
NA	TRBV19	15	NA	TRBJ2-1	TGTGCCAGTAGTATAGCGCCCTACGCGTACAATGAGCAGTTCTTC	CASSIAPYAYNEQFF
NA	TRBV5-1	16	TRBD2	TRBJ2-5	TGCGCCAGCAGCTTGAGGGGTAGCGGGGCAATAGAGACCCAGTACTTC	CASSLRGSGAIETQYF
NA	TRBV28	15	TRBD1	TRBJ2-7	TGTGCCAGCAGCTCGACAGGGGAAAAGTCCTACGAGCAGTACTTC	CASSSTGEKSYEQYF
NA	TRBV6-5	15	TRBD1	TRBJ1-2	TGTGCCAGCAGGGAGACAGGGGGCACGTTCTATGGCTACACCTTC	CASRETGGTFYGYTF
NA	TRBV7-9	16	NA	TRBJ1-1	TGTGCCAGCAGCTCAGCTTTATATTTGCAGGGGACTGAAGCTTTCTTT	CASSSALYLQGTEAFF
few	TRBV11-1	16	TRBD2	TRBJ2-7	TGTGCCAGCAGCTTGGGCGGGGGACGTATCACCTACGAGCAGTACTTC	CASSLGGGRITYEQYF
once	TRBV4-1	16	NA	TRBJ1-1	TGCGCCAGCAGCCTTTTTCCCACCAGGGCTGACACTGAAGCTTTCTTT	CASSLFPTRADTEAFF
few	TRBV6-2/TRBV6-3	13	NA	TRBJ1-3	TGTGCCAGCAGCCCGGCCTCTGGAAACACCATATATTTT	CASSPASGNTIYF
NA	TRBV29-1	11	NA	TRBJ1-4	TGCAGCGCCTTAACCCGGGAAAAACTGTTTTTT	CSALTREKLFF
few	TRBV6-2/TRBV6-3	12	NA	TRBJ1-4	TGTGCCAGCAGCGCCAGGGGTGAAAAACTGTTTTTT	CASSARGEKLFF
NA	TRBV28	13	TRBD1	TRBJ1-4	TGTGCCAGCAGTTTAACAAGACAGGGAGTATCGTTTTTT	CASSLTRQGVSFF
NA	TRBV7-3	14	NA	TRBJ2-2	TGTGCCAGCAGCCCCACAGGGTTCACCGGGGAGCTGTTTTTT	CASSPTGFTGELFF
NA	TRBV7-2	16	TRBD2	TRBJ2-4	TGTGCCAGCAGCTTAGTGGGGACTAGCGGGAGTGGCATTCAGTACTTC	CASSLVGTSGSGIQYF
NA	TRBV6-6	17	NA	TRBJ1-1	TGTGCCAGCACTCGCGGGGGGCGGAATAGAGGGGACACTGAAGCTTTCTTT	CASTRGGRNRGDTEAFF
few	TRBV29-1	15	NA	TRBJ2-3	TGCAGCGTTGAAGGGGGCTCCGTGGGCGCAGATACGCAGTATTTT	CSVEGGSVGADTQYF
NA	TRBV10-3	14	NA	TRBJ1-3	TGTGCCACTCTAACAGGGTACAGTGGAAACACCATATATTTT	CATLTGYSGNTIYF
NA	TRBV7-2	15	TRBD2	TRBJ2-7	TGTGCCAGCAGCCCTAGCGGGTGGGGACCCTACGAGCAGTACTTC	CASSPSGWGPYEQYF
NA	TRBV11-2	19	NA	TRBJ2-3	TGTGCCAGCAGCTTAGTCGGGATCTCCGGTCTACGAGGAGAAGATACGCAGTATTTT	CASSLVGISGLRGEDTQYF
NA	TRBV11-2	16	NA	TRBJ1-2	TGTGCCAGCAGCTTAGGTCCTGATTCCAGGGTCTATGGCTACACCTTC	CASSLGPDSRVYGYTF
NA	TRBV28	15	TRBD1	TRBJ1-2	TGTGCCAGCAGTTTAGTCGGGACAGGGTCTCCTGGCTACACCTTC	CASSLVGTGSPGYTF
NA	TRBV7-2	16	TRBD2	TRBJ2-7	TGTGCCAGCAGCTTACAAAACTCCGGGACTAGCGGCGAGCAGTACTTC	CASSLQNSGTSGEQYF
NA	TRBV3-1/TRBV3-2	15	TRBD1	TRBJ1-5	TGTGCCAGCAGCCGGACAGGCGACAAGAATCAGCCCCAGCATTTT	CASSRTGDKNQPQHF
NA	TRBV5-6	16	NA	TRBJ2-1	TGTGCCAGCAGCTTGGGCCCCCTAGGCGCGGCCAATGAGCAGTTCTTC	CASSLGPLGAANEQFF
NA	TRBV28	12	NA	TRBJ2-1	TGTGCCAGCGGAAGCGGACTCAATGAGCAGTTCTTC	CASGSGLNEQFF
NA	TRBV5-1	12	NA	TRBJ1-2	TGCGCCAGCAGCCCGGAGAGTGGTGGCTACACCTTC	CASSPESGGYTF
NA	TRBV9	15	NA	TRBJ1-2	TGTGCCAGCAGCGAGGTGTCAGGAAGTGGCTATGGCTACACCTTC	CASSEVSGSGYGYTF
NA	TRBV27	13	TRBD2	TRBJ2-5	TGTGCCAGCAGTCCACTAGCGGAAGAGACCCAGTACTTC	CASSPLAEETQYF